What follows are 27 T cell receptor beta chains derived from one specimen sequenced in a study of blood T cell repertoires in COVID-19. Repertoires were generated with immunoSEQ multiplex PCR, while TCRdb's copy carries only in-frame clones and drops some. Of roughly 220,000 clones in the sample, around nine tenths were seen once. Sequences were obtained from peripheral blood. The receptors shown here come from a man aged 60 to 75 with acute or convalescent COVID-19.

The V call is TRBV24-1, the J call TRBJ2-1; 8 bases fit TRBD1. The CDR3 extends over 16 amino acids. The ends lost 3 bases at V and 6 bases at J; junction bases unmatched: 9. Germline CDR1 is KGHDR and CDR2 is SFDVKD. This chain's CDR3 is CATSDATRGLGNEQFF. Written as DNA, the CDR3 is TGTGCCACCAGTGATGCCACCAGGGGGCTCGGCAATGAGCAGTTCTTC.

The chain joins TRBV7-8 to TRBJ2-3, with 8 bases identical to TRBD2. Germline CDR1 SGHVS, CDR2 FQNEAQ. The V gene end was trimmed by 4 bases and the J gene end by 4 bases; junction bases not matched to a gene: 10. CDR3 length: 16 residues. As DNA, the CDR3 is TGTGCCAGCAGCTCACAGGATAGCGGGGTACCAGATACGCAGTATTTT. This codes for CASSSQDSGVPDTQYF.

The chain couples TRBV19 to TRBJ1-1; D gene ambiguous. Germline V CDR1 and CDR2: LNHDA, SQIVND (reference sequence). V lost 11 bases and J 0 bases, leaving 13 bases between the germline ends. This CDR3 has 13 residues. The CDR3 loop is CAARGQLNTEAFF. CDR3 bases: TGTGCCGCTCGAGGGCAGTTGAACACTGAAGCTTTCTTT.

CDR3: CASSFLKGSGGETQYF. Here the CDR3 DNA reads TGTGCCAGCAGCTTTCTTAAAGGATCCGGGGGGGAGACCCAGTACTTC. The chain carries TRBV7-7 and TRBJ2-5; 7 positions match TRBD2. The germline V gene encodes CDR1 SSHAT and CDR2 FNYEAQ (reference sequence). The V gene end was trimmed by 3 bases and the J gene end by 5 bases; junction bases not matched to a gene: 12. There are 16 residues in the CDR3.

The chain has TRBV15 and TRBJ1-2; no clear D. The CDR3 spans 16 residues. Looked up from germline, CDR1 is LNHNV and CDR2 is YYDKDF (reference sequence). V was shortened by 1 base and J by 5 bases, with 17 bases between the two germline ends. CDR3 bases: TGTGCCACCAGCAGAGTGGGCCAGCCTAATGTATATGGCTACACCTTC. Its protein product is CATSRVGQPNVYGYTF.

The DNA of the CDR3 is TGTGCCAGCAGCCCCGGGAGCGGTGCGGGGGGGGGACCGACCCAGTACTTC. Translated: CASSPGSGAGGGPTQYF. The chain recombines TRBV7-8 with TRBJ2-5; 9 bases match TRBD2. With V trimmed by 5 bases and J by 7 bases, 17 bases remained unmatched. This CDR3 region has 17 residues. The germline CDR1 and CDR2 sequences are SGHVS and FQNEAQ.

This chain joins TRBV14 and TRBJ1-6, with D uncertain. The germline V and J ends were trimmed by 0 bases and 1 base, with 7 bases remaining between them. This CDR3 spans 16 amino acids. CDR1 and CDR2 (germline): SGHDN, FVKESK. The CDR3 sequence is CASSQDRGSYNSPLHF. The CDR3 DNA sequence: TGTGCCAGCAGCCAAGACCGAGGATCCTATAATTCACCCCTCCACTTT. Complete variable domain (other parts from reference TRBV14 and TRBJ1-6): EAGVTQFPSHSVIEKGQTVTLRCDPISGHDNLYWYRRVMGKEIKFLLHFVKESKQDESGMPNNRFLAERTGGTYSTLKVQPAELEDSGVYFCASSQDRGSYNSPLHFGNGTRLTVT.

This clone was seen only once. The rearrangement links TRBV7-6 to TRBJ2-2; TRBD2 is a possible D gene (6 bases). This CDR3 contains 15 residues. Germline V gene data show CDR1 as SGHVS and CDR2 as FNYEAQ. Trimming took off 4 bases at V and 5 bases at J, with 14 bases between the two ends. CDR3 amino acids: CASSSAATSTGELFF. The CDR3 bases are TGTGCCAGCAGCTCAGCCGCGACTAGTACCGGGGAGCTGTTTTTT.

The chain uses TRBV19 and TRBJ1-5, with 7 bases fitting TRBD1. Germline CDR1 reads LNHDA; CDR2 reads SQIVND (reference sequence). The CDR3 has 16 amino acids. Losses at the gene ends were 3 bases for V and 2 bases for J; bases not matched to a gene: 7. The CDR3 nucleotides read TGTGCCAGTAGTATTTTATCAGGGGGTGGCAATCAGCCCCAGCATTTT. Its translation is CASSILSGGGNQPQHF.

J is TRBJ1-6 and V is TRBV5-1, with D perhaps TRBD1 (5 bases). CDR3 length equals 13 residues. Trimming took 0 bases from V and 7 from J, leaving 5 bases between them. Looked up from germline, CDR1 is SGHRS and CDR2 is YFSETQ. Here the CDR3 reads CASSLGQNSPLHF. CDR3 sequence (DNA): TGCGCCAGCAGCTTGGGACAGAATTCACCCCTCCACTTT. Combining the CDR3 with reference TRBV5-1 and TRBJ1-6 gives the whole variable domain KAGVTQTPRYLIKTRGQQVTLSCSPISGHRSVSWYQQTPGQGLQFLFEYFSETQRNKGNFPGRFSGRQFSNSRSEMNVSTLELGDSALYLCASSLGQNSPLHFGNGTRLTVT.

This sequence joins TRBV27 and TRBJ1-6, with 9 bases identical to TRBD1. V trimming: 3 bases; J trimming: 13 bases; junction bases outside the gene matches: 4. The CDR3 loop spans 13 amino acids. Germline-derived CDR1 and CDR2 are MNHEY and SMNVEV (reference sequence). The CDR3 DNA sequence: TGTGCCAGCAGTTTGGGGACAGGGAATCCCCTCCACTTT. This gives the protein CASSLGTGNPLHF.

The CDR3 nucleotides are TGCGCCAGCAGCTCGGGAGCAAGCATGAACACTGAAGCTTTCTTT. Protein: CASSSGASMNTEAFF. This sequence joins TRBV5-1 and TRBJ1-1; D unresolved. Germline assignment: CDR1 SGHRS and CDR2 YFSETQ. Deletions cut 3 bases from V and 0 bases from J, with 12 bases between. This CDR3 comprises 15 residues.

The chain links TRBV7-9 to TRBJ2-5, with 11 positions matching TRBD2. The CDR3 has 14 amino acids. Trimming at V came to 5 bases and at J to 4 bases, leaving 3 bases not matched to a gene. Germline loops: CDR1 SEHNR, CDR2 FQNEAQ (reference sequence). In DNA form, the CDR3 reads TGTGCCAGCAGCCGTAGCGGGGGGGCAGAGACCCAGTACTTC. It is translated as CASSRSGGAETQYF.

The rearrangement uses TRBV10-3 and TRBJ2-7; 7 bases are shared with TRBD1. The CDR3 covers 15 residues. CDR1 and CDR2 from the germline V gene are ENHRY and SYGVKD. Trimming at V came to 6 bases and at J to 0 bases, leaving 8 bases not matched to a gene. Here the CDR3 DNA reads TGTGCCATCAGACCCGGGACAGACCTCTCCTACGAGCAGTACTTC. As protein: CAIRPGTDLSYEQYF.

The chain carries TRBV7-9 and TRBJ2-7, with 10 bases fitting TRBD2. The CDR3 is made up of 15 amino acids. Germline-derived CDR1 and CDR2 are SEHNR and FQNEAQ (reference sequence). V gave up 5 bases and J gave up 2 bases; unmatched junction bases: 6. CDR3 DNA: TGTGCCAGCAGCCAGAGGAGCGGGGGGGCCTACGAGCAGTACTTC. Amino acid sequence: CASSQRSGGAYEQYF.

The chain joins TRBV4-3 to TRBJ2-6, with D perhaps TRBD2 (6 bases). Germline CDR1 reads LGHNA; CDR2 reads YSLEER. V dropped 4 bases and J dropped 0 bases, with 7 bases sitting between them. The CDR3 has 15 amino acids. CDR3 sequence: CASSLGGSGANVLTF. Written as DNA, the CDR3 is TGCGCCAGCAGCCTCGGGGGCTCTGGGGCCAACGTCCTGACTTTC.

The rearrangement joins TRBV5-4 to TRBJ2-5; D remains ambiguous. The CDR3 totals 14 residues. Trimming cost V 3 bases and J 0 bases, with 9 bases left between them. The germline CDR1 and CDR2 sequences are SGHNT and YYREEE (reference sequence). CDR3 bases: TGTGCCAGCAGCTCCCAATTGTACCAAGAGACCCAGTACTTC. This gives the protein CASSSQLYQETQYF.

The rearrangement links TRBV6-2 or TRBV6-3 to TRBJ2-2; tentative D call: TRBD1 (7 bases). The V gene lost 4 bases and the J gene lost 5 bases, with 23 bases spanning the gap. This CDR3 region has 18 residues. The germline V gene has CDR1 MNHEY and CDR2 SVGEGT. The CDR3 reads CASSSLLRAGGRTGELFF. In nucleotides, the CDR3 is TGTGCCAGCAGTTCCCTCTTACGGGCAGGGGGGCGGACCGGGGAGCTGTTTTTT.

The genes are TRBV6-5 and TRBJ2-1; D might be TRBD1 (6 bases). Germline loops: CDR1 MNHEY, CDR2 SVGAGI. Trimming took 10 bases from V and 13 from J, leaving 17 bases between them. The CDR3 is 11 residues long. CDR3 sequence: CATLPPGHQFF. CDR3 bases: TGTGCCACCCTCCCGCCGGGACACCAGTTCTTC.

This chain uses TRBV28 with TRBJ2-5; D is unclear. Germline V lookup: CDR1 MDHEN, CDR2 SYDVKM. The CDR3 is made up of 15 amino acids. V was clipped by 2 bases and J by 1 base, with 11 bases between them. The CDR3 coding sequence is TGTGCCAGCAGTTTACCTCGCGGCCTCCAAGAGACCCAGTACTTC. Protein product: CASSLPRGLQETQYF.

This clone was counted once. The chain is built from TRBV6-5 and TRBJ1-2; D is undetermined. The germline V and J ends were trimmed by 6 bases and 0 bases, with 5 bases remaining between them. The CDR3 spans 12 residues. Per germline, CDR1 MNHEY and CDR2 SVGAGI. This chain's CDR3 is CASRPANYGYTF. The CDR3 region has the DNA TGTGCCAGCAGACCAGCTAACTATGGCTACACCTTC.

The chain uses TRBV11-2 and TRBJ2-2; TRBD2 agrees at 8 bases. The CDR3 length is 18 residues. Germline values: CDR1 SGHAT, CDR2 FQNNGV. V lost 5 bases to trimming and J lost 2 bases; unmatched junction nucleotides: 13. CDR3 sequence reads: CASSPLAGGILNTGELFF. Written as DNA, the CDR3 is TGTGCCAGCAGCCCTTTGGCGGGGGGTATTTTAAACACCGGGGAGCTGTTTTTT.

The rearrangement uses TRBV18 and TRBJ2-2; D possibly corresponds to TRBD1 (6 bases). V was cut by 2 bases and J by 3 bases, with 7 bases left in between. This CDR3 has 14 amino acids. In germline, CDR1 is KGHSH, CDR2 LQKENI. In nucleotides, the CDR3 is TGTGCCAGCTCACCAGGGGGCGACACCGGGGAGCTGTTTTTT. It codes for CASSPGGDTGELFF.

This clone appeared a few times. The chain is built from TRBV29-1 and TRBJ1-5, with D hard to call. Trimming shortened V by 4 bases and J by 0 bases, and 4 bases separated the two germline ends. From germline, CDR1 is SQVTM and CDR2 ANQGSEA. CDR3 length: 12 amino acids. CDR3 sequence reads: CSVASSNQPQHF. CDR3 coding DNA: TGCAGCGTTGCTAGTAGCAATCAGCCCCAGCATTTT.

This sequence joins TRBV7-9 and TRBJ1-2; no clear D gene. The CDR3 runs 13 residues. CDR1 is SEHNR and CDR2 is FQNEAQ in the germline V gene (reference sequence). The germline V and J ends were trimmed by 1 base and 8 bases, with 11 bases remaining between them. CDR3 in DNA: TGTGCCAGCAGCTTAGTGGTGTCCGGGGGCTACACCTTC. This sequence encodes CASSLVVSGGYTF.

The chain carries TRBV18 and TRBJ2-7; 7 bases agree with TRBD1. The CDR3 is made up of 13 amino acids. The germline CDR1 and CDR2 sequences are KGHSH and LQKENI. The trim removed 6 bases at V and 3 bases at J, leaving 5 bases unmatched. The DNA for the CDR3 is TGTGCCAGCTCCCCTACAGGGGACTACGAGCAGTACTTC. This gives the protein CASSPTGDYEQYF.

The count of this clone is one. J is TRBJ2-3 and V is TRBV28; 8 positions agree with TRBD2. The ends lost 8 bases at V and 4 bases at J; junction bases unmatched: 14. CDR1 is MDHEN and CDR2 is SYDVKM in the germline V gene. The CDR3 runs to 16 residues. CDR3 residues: CASGLGRGGPSDTQYF. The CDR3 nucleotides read TGTGCCAGCGGATTGGGACGGGGGGGTCCTTCAGATACGCAGTATTTT.